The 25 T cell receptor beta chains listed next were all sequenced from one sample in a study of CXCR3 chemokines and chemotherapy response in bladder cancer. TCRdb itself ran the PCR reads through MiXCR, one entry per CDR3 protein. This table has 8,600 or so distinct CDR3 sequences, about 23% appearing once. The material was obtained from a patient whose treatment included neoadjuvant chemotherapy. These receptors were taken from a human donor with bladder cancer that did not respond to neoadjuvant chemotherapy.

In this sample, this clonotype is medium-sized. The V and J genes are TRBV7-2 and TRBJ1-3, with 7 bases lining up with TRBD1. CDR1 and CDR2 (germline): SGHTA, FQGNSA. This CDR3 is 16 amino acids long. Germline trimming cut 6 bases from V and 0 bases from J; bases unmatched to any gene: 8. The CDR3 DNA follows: TGTGCCAGCAGACGGTCCCAGGGGGTCTCTGGAAACACCATATATTTT. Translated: CASRRSQGVSGNTIYF.

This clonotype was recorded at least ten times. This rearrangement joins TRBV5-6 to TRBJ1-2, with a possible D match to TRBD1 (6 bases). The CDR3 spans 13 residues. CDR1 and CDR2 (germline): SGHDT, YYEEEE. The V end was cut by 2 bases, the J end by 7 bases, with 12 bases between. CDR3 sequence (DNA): TGTGCCAGCAGCTTTACAGGGAACAGTGGCTACACCTTC. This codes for CASSFTGNSGYTF.

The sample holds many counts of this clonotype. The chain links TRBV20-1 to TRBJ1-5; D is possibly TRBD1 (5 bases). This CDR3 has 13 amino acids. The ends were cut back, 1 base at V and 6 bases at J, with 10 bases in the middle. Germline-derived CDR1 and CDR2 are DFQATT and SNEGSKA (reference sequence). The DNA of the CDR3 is TGCAGTGCTAGAGCGGGGGGAAGTCAGCCCCAGCATTTT. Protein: CSARAGGSQPQHF.

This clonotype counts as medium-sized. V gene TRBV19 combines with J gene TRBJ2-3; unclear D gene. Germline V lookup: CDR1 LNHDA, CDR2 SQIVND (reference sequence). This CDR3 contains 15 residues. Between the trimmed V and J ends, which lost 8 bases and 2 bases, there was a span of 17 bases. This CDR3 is CASGPPPGVTDTQYF. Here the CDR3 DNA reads TGTGCCAGTGGGCCTCCCCCTGGGGTCACAGATACGCAGTATTTT.

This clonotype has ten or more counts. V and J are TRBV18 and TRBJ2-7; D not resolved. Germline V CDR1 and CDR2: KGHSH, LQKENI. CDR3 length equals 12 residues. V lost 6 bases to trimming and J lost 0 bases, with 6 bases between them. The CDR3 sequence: CASSPSSYEQYF. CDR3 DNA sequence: TGTGCCAGCTCTCCGAGCTCCTACGAGCAGTACTTC.

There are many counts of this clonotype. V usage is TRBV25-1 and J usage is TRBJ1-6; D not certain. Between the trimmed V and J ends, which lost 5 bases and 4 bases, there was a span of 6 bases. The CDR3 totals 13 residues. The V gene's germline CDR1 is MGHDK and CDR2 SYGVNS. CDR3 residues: CASSQGYNSPLHF. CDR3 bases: TGTGCCAGCAGTCAAGGGTATAATTCACCCCTCCACTTT.

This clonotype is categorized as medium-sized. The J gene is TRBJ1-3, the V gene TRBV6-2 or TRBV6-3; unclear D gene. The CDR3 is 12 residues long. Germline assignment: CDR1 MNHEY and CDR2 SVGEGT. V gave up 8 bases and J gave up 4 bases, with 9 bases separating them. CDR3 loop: CASESTGNTIYF. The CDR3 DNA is TGTGCCAGCGAATCTACAGGAAACACCATATATTTT.

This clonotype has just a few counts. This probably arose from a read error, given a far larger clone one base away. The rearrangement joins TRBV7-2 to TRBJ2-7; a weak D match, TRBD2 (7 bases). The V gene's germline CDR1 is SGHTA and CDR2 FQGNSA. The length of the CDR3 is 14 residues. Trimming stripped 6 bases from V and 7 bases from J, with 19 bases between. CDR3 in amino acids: CASRPGGSYNEQYF. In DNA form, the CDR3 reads TGTGCCAGCAGACCGGGGGGCTCCTACAATGAGCAGTACTTC.

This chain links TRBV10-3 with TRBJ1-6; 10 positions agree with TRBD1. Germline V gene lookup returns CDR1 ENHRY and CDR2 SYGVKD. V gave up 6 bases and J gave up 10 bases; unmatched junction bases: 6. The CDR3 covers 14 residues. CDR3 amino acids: CAISLTGGLSPLHF. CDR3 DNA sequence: TGTGCCATCAGCCTGACAGGGGGCCTGTCACCCCTCCACTTT.

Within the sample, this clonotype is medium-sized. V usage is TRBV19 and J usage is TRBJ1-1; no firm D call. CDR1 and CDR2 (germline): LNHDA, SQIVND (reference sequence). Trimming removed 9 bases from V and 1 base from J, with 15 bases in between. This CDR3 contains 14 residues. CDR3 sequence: CASSVVPGNTEAFF. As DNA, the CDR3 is TGTGCCAGCAGCGTGGTACCGGGGAACACTGAAGCTTTCTTT.

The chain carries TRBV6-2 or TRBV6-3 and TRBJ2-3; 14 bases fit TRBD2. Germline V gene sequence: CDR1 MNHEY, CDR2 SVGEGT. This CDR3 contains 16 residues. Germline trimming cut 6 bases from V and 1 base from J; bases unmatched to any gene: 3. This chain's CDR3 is CASRRGLAGGTDTQYF. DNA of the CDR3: TGTGCCAGCAGAAGGGGACTAGCGGGGGGCACAGATACGCAGTATTTT.

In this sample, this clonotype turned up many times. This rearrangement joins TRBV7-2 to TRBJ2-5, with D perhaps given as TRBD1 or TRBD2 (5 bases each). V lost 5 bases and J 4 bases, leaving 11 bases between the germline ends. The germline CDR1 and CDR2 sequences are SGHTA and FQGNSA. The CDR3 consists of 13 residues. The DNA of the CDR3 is TGTGCCAGCAGCCCACTAGGGGTAGAGACCCAGTACTTC. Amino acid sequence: CASSPLGVETQYF. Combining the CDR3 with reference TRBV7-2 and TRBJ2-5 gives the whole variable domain GAGVSQSPSNKVTEKGKDVELRCDPISGHTALYWYRQSLGQGLEFLIYFQGNSAPDKSGLPSDRFSAERTGGSVSTLTIQRTQQEDSAVYLCASSPLGVETQYFGPGTRLLVL.

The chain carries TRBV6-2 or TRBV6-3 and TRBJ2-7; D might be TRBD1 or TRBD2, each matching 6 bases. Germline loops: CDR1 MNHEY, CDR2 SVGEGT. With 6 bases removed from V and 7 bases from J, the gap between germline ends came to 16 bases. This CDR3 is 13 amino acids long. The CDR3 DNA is TGTGCCAGCAGGTCTGGGGGGCCGGGGGAGCAGTACTTC. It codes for CASRSGGPGEQYF.

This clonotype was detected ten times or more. The CDR3 nucleotides read TGCAGTGCTAGAGAGGGGGGGCATAGCTTAACTAGCGAGCAGTACTTC. The encoded protein is CSAREGGHSLTSEQYF. This rearrangement joins TRBV20-1 to TRBJ2-7; D might be TRBD2 (7 bases). This CDR3 has 16 amino acids. V was trimmed by 0 bases and J by 6 bases, leaving 21 bases between them. The germline V gene has CDR1 DFQATT and CDR2 SNEGSKA (reference sequence).

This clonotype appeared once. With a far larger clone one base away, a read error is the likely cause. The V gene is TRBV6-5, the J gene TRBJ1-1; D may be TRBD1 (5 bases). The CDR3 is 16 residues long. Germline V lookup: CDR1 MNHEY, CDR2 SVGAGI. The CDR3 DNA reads TGTGCCTGCAGTTACTCGTTGGGACCACTGGGCACTGAAGCTTTCTTT. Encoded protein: CACSYSLGPLGTEAFF.

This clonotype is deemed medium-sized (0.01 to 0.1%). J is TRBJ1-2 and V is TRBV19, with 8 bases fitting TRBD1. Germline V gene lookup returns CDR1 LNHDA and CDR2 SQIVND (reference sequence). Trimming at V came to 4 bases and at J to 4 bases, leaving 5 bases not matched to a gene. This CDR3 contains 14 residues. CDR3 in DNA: TGTGCCAGTAGTAGCGGGACAGGCCTCTATGGCTACACCTTC. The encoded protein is CASSSGTGLYGYTF. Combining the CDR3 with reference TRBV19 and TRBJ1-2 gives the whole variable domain DGGITQSPKYLFRKEGQNVTLSCEQNLNHDAMYWYRQDPGQGLRLIYYSQIVNDFQKGDIAEGYSVSREKKESFPLTVTSAQKNPTAFYLCASSSGTGLYGYTFGSGTRLTVV.

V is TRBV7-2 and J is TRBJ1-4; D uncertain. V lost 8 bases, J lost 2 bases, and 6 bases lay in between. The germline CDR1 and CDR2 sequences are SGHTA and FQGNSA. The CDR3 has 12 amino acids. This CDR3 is CASVTTNEKLFF. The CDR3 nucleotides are TGTGCCAGCGTCACCACTAATGAAAAACTGTTTTTT.

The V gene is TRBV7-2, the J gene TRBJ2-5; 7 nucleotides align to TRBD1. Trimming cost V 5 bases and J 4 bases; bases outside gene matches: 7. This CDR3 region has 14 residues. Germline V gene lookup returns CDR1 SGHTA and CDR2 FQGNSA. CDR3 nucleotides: TGTGCCAGCAGCCGCAGGGGGTCGGGAGAGACCCAGTACTTC. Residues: CASSRRGSGETQYF.

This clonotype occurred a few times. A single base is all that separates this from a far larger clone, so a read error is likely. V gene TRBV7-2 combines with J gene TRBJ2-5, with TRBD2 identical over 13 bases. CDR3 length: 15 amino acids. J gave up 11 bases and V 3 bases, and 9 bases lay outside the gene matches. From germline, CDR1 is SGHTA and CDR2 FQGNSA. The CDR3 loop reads CASSFFGLAGDEQYF. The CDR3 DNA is TGTGCCAGCAGCTTCTTTGGACTAGCGGGGGATGAGCAGTACTTC.

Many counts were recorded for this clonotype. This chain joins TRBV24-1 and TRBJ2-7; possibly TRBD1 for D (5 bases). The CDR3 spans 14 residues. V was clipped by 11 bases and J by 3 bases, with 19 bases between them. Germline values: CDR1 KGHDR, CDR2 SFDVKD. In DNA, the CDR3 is TGTGCCAACCAAGGGGTCCATACGAACTACGAGCAGTACTTC. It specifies CANQGVHTNYEQYF.

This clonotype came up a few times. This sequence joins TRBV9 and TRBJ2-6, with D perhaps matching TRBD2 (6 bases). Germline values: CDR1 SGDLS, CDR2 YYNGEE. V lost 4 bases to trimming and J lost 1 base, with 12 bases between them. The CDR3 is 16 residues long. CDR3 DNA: TGTGCCAGCAGCTATACGGCGGGGTCTGGGGCCAACGTCCTGACTTTC. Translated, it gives CASSYTAGSGANVLTF.

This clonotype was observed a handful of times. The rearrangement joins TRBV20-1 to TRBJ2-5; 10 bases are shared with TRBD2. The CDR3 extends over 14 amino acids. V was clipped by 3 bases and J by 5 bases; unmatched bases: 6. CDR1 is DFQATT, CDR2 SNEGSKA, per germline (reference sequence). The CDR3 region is CSARTSGFLETQYF. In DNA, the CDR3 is TGCAGTGCTAGGACTAGCGGGTTTCTGGAGACCCAGTACTTC.

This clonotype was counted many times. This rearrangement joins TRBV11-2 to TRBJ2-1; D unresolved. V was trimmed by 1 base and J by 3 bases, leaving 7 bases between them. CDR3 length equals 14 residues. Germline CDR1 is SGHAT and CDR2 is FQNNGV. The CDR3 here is CASSLGSVYNEQFF. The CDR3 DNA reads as TGTGCCAGCAGCTTAGGATCGGTCTACAATGAGCAGTTCTTC. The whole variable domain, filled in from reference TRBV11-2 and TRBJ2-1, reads EAGVAQSPRYKIIEKRQSVAFWCNPISGHATLYWYQQILGQGPKLLIQFQNNGVVDDSQLPKDRFSAERLKGVDSTLKIQPAKLEDSAVYLCASSLGSVYNEQFFGPGTRLTVL.

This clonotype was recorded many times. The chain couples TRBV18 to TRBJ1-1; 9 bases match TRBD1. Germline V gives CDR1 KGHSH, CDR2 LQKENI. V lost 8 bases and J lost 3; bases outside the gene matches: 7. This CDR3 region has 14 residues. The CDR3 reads CASGGRTGDTEAFF. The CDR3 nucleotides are TGTGCCAGCGGGGGTAGGACAGGGGACACTGAAGCTTTCTTT.

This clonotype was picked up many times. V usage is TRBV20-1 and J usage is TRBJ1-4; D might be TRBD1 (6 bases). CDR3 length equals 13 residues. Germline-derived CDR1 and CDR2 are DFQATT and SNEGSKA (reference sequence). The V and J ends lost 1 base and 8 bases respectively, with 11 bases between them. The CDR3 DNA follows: TGCAGTGCTAGAGGGGGGCGGAGGGAAAAACTGTTTTTT. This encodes CSARGGRREKLFF.